Each of the 14 T cell receptor beta chains below was sequenced from the same sample in a study of blood T cells in healthy people across ages. Using a J-beta primer mix together with a sample-barcoded 5' primer, a second PCR was run for roughly 6 to 11 cycles. TCRdb re-derived calls from the 5' RACE reads in MiXCR, one entry per CDR3 protein. Here the sample spans roughly 730,000 distinct CDR3 sequences, more than 50% being singletons. The sample comprised blood. These receptors all come from a man aged 35-49 years in good health.

This clonotype has only a few counts. The V call is TRBV12-3 or TRBV12-4, the J call TRBJ2-5; D uncertain. Trimming left V 8 bases short and J 5 bases short, with 12 bases between. CDR3 size: 12 residues. CDR3 region: CASGRLGETQYF. In DNA, the CDR3 is TGTGCCAGCGGTCGCCTTGGCGAGACCCAGTACTTC.

The rearrangement joins TRBV7-9 to TRBJ2-1, with D possibly matching TRBD1 (6 bases). Germline V gene sequence: CDR1 SEHNR, CDR2 FQNEAQ (reference sequence). The CDR3 loop spans 16 amino acids. V was cut by 5 bases and J by 4 bases, with 18 bases left in between. The CDR3 protein is CASSHTGFYRYNEQFF. The DNA for the CDR3 is TGTGCCAGCAGCCATACAGGGTTCTATAGGTACAATGAGCAGTTCTTC.

The gene calls are TRBV2 and TRBJ2-7; 9 nucleotides line up with TRBD1. Germline V lookup: CDR1 SNHLY, CDR2 FYNNEI. The CDR3 runs 15 residues. Unmatched junction bases numbered 8, after V lost 6 bases and J lost 2 bases. In nucleotides, the CDR3 is TGTGCCAGCAGAAGGGCACAGGGGGCCGCCTACGAGCAGTACTTC. This encodes CASRRAQGAAYEQYF.

V is TRBV28 and J is TRBJ1-2, with a possible D match to TRBD1 (6 bases). Germline values: CDR1 MDHEN, CDR2 SYDVKM. With 7 bases removed from V and 3 bases from J, the gap between germline ends came to 15 bases. The CDR3 contains 14 residues. As DNA, the CDR3 is TGTGCCAGCAACCTACAGGGAGCGGACTATGGCTACACCTTC. Translated: CASNLQGADYGYTF.

The CDR3 DNA reads as TGTGCCAGCAGTTCTCAGGGTGCACAAAATGAAAAACTGTTTTTT. Translating gives CASSSQGAQNEKLFF. This chain connects TRBV7-6 to TRBJ1-4, with D maybe TRBD1 (5 bases). This CDR3 has 15 residues. Per germline, CDR1 SGHVS and CDR2 FNYEAQ. With 6 bases removed from V and 5 bases from J, the gap between germline ends came to 16 bases.

The chain carries TRBV5-1 and TRBJ2-1; 10 bases line up with TRBD1. The last part of the DNA fits TRBJ2-7 better; the J call may be wrong. The CDR3 has 16 amino acids. Germline V gene data show CDR1 as SGHRS and CDR2 as YFSETQ. The CDR3 DNA follows: TGCGCCAGCAGCTTGGCCGGGACAGGGGTATACAATGAGCAGTACTTC. Translation gives CASSLAGTGVYNEQYF.

V is TRBV7-2 and J is TRBJ1-1; a possible D gene is TRBD1 (6 bases). V dropped 1 base and J dropped 5 bases, with 17 bases sitting between them. This CDR3 has 16 residues. CDR1 is SGHTA, CDR2 FQGNSA, per germline. The CDR3 sequence is CASSLEIQGSGTEAFF. In nucleotides, the CDR3 is TGTGCCAGCAGCTTAGAGATACAGGGTTCCGGAACTGAAGCTTTCTTT.

The gene calls are TRBV27 and TRBJ1-2; TRBD1 is a possible D gene (5 bases). This CDR3 is built from 13 residues. V was cut by 4 bases and J by 5 bases, with 11 bases left in between. CDR1 is MNHEY, CDR2 SMNVEV, per germline (reference sequence). This CDR3 is CASSSGPPYGYTF. DNA for the CDR3: TGTGCCAGCAGTTCGGGGCCCCCTTATGGCTACACCTTC.

In its sample, this clonotype was seen once. The rearrangement links TRBV7-3 to TRBJ1-2; possible D gene TRBD1, 6 bases. The V end was cut by 4 bases, the J end by 4 bases, with 13 bases between. Germline V CDR1 and CDR2: SGHTA, FQGTGA. The CDR3 has 14 amino acids. The CDR3 bases are TGTGCCAGCAGCTCGGATGGACAGCTCTATGGCTACACCTTC. Amino acid sequence: CASSSDGQLYGYTF.

V and J are TRBV18 and TRBJ2-1, with 10 bases fitting TRBD2. Germline V CDR1 and CDR2: KGHSH, LQKENI. V trimming: 0 bases; J trimming: 4 bases; junction bases outside the gene matches: 3. The CDR3 loop spans 16 amino acids. The CDR3 sequence is CASSPPASGGYNEQFF. The CDR3, as DNA: TGTGCCAGCTCACCACCGGCTAGCGGGGGTTACAATGAGCAGTTCTTC.

To note about this clonotype: Just one base apart from a much larger clone, this may be a read error. The chain couples TRBV30 to TRBJ2-5; D is perhaps TRBD2 (5 bases). In germline, CDR1 is GTSNPN, CDR2 SVGIG (reference sequence). The V end lost 0 bases, the J end lost 5 bases, and 13 bases lay between the germline ends. The CDR3 sequence is 14 residues long. The CDR3 sequence is CAWSVARGWETQYF. The DNA for the CDR3 is TGTGCCTGGAGTGTCGCCCGGGGTTGGGAGACCCAGTACTTC.

This clonotype is a singleton in its sample. The V call is TRBV5-1, the J call TRBJ2-7, with D unclear. Trimming pared 1 base from V and 6 bases from J, leaving 11 bases between. Germline-derived CDR1 and CDR2 are SGHRS and YFSETQ. The CDR3 extends over 13 amino acids. As DNA, the CDR3 is TGCGCCAGCAGCTTGAACAACCGGGCCGAGCAGTACTTC. Translation: CASSLNNRAEQYF.

The chain joins TRBV28 to TRBJ2-7; D unclear. The tail of the sequence fits TRBJ2-5 better, so the J call may be wrong. Germline CDR1 and CDR2: MDHEN and SYDVKM. The CDR3 totals 16 residues. The CDR3 sequence: CASSSWTDRSVETQYF. The CDR3 DNA follows: TGTGCCAGCAGTTCTTGGACGGATCGGTCCGTCGAGACCCAGTACTTC.

This chain connects TRBV9 to TRBJ2-5; a weak D match, TRBD2 (6 bases). V lost 2 bases and J 5 bases, leaving 16 bases between the germline ends. The germline V gene encodes CDR1 SGDLS and CDR2 YYNGEE. The CDR3 contains 15 residues. This chain's CDR3 is CASSVRFGGGETQYF. CDR3 DNA: TGTGCCAGCAGCGTGCGGTTCGGGGGAGGCGAGACCCAGTACTTC.